The T cell receptor (beta chain) described here comes from a study of siplizumab effects on memory and regulatory T cells. Regarding the study as a whole: The study found naive T cells seemingly more diverse than memory cells and seemingly major alloresponse contributors.

The germline CDR1 and CDR2 sequences are MNHEY and SMNVEV (reference sequence). The CDR3 sequence is 15 residues long. V lost 2 bases, J lost 2 bases, and 7 bases lay in between. Only in-frame clones appear in the TCRdb table, and some are missing; sequencing was by immunoSEQ multiplex PCR. This table has approximately 91,000 clones, approximately 95% appearing once. About this clone: Its cognate antigen is unknown.

The sample comprised CD8+ T cells sorted from blood. The origin of this receptor is a human donor in good health. The chain uses TRBV27 and TRBJ2-6; D uncertain. Written as DNA, the CDR3 is TGTGCCAGCAGTTTACAGCCCCCTGGGGCCAACGTCCTGACTTTC. Encoded protein: CASSLQPPGANVLTF.